This TCR beta chain stems from a study of shared clonotypes between healthy human individuals (TCRdb year 2020). For the wider study: Two women and a few men aged 18 to 49 years were included in the cohort. To increase sequencing depth and limit assay-specific biases, TCR repertoire library preparation and sequencing were carried out by different laboratories using diverse techniques. Per donor, leukapheresis produced somewhere between about 0.8 and 9.5 billion PBMCs. Blood TCR repertoires of 5 or 6 healthy adults were deeply sequenced to estimate repertoire size and the extent of clonotype sharing between individuals. For each donor, three plates each were used for CD4 naive and CD4 memory, two plates were used for CD8 naive, and one plate was used for CD8 memory. General study outcomes and caveats: Incomplete sequencing was indicated by rarefaction of sorted-subset datasets, despite the large sequencing depth. Sampling was restricted to blood, and TCR repertoires in tissues likely differ from the TCR repertoires found in blood. Larger estimated clonotype richness was generally found for naive subsets than for memory subsets. Pairwise subsampling led to the expectation that sequencing depth would affect the degree of clonotype sharing among donors. Compared with non-shared clonotypes, the clonotypes found in all four sorted-subset donors had higher generation probabilities. When a handful of donors were compared, the shared fraction of clonotypes was about 5.2% for naive CD4, roughly 3.3% for naive CD8, roughly 2.5% for memory CD4, and about 0.36% for memory CD8. The genetic and exposure-history diversity represented was limited by the small number of donors.

A remark on this clone: Its binding antigen is unknown. Base qualities are not at hand, and no much larger clone is one base apart.

The donors were healthy, HIV-negative adults with no recently reported acute infections or vaccinations. Only Caucasian adults living in Nashville, Tennessee, USA were represented among the donors. CD4+ T cells were enriched through magnetic negative selection, after which naive cells were positively selected on CD45RA and the remaining negative fraction served as the memory subset. Blood was collected by leukapheresis, and PBMCs were isolated by Ficoll-Histopaque density gradient centrifugation and then cryopreserved in liquid nitrogen vapor phase. Analytical flow cytometry was used to check the purity and quantity of every magnetically sorted T cell population. From each sorted fraction, genomic DNA was isolated and quantified by UV absorbance on a Nanodrop 2000c. The CDR3 starts with the cysteine, ends with the phenylalanine, and has 13 residues. The only DNA kept is the CDR3, 39 bases in frame from the first base. The germline ends are 10 bases apart after V is trimmed by 4 bases and J by 6 bases.

TCR CDR3 regions were amplified from genomic DNA by multiplex PCR using the deep immunoSEQ assay. For each cell subset, the extracted genomic DNA was distributed evenly across all wells of several immunoSEQ 96-well plates, and each plate served as one replicate. For sorted subsets, about 200 ng genomic DNA, equal to tens of thousands of T cell genomes, was loaded into each replicate PCR. Purified libraries were quantified with a Qubit 3.0 fluorometer, sized on a Bioanalyzer 2100, and re-quantified with the KAPA Library Quantification kit. Every immunoSEQ 96-well plate was sequenced on a dedicated single-read 150-cycle Illumina NextSeq 550 flow cell. Regarding the original processing steps: Because the immunoSEQ output held only junctional sequences and lacked quality scores, the filtering could not match the filtering applied to full-length reads. To assign V/J genes and CDR3, sequences were annotated against IMGT germline references using PyIR, a Python wrapper for IgBLAST v1.9. Reads with weak V/J assignments (E-value above 1e-6), missing CDR3, stop codons, out-of-frame junctions, or ambiguous translated residues were removed. V3J clonotypes were defined as sequences sharing the same inferred V gene, J gene, and CDR3 amino acid sequence. The percentage overlap between two repertoires was calculated by dividing the number of shared unique clonotypes by the size of the smaller repertoire. Three approaches were used to assess repertoire richness: RTK rarefaction, the Chao1 estimator, and Recon v2.1 estimates of unobserved clonotypes. Generation probabilities for all TCRbeta clonotypes obtained by the gDNA method from a handful of donors were computed using OLGA. This immuneACCESS table, as held by TCRdb, lists in-frame sequences with V and J called but not all clones. Of the missing ones, under half trace to an unresolved V gene in checked studies; the others have no known cause. The V and J calls and clone size were taken over from that table, and D and trimming were inferred from the DNA. This sample holds roughly 760,000 clones; less than 85% were observed only once. The ten top clones hold less than 2% of the sample.

The origin of this receptor is a woman in her twenties or thirties in good health. In this chain, TRBV23-1 is recombined with TRBJ1-5; perhaps TRBD1 is the D gene, with 6 bases matching. TRBV23-1 is annotated as an ORF whose role is uncertain. Sequencing input: memory CD4+ T cells sorted from blood. Reading the label with the study, this specimen's cell subset or site is: CD45RA-negative fraction. The CDR3 region: CASSPGASQPQHF. The sequenced DNA: TGCGCCAGCAGTCCAGGGGCCAGTCAGCCCCAGCATTTT.